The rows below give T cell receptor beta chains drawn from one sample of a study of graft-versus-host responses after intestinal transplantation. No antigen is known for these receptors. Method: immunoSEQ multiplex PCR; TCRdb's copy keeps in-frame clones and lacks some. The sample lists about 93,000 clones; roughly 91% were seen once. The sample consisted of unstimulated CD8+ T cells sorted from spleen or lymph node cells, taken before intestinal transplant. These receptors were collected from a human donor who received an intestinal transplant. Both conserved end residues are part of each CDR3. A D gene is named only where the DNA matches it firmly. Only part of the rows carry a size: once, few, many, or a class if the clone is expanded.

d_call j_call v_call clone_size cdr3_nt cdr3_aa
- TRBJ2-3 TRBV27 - TGTGCCAGCAGCAGACTGGGTTCTAGCACAGATACGCAGTATTTT CASSRLGSSTDTQYF
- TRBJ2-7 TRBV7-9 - TGTGCCAGCAGTCCAGGGGCAGCACTGGAGTGGGAGCAGTACTTC CASSPGAALEWEQYF
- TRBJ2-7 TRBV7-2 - TGTGCCAGCAGATCGGACACCTCCTACGAGCAGTACTTC CASRSDTSYEQYF
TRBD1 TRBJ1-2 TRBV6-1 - TGTGCCAGCAGCGAAACAGGGGCCGAAAACTATGGCTACACCTTC CASSETGAENYGYTF
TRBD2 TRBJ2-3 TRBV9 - TGTGCCAGCAGCGTAGATGGGGGGGAACGGACAGATACGCAGTATTTT CASSVDGGERTDTQYF
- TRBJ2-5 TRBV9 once TGTGCCAGCAGCCCGGGGTATAGGGAGACCCAGTACTTC CASSPGYRETQYF
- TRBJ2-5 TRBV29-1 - TGCAGCTCCCGCGGCGGCCGAACGGAGACCCAGTACTTC CSSRGGRTETQYF
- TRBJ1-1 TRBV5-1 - TGCGCCAGCATGGGTCCGAGACAGATAACCATGAACACTGAAGCTTTCTTT CASMGPRQITMNTEAFF
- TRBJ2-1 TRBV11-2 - TGTGCCAGCCAGGTAGGCCCTCCGGATGAGCAGTTCTTC CASQVGPPDEQFF
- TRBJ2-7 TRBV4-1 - TGCGCCAGCAGCCAAGTTCAGGGTTTCGACTACGAGCAGTACTTC CASSQVQGFDYEQYF
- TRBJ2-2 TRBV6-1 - TGTGCCAGCAGTGAAGACATGTCCGGGGAGCTGTTTTTT CASSEDMSGELFF
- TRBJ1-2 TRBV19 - TGTGCCAGTAGCCCAGAGGGCGATCTAACCACCTATGGCTACACCTTC CASSPEGDLTTYGYTF
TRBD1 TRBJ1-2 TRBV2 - TGTGCCAGCAGTGTGTGGGACAGCATCTATGGCTACACCTTC CASSVWDSIYGYTF
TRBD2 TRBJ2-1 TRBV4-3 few TGCGCCAGCAGCCAAGATTCCGGACTAGGGAATGAGCAGTTCTTC CASSQDSGLGNEQFF
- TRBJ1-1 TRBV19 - TGTGCCAGTAGCCACAGGGAAACTGAAGCTTTCTTT CASSHRETEAFF
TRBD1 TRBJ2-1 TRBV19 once TGTGCCAGTAGCCTTATCATCTCCGGGACAGGGGGCAATGAGCAGTTCTTC CASSLIISGTGGNEQFF
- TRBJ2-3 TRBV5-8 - TGTGCCAGCAGCCCTGGCGGGGGAGGGGGTCCAGATACGCAGTATTTT CASSPGGGGGPDTQYF
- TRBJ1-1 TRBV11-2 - TGTGCCAGCAGCTTAGATCCCGGGGGAGGCACTGAAGCTTTCTTT CASSLDPGGGTEAFF
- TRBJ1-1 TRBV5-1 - TGCGCCAGCAGCTTGGGAGCTATGAACACTGAAGCTTTCTTT CASSLGAMNTEAFF
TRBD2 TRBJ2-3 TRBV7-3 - TGTGCCAGCAGCTTGACGGGGGGACTCACAGATACGCAGTATTTT CASSLTGGLTDTQYF
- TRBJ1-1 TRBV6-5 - TGTGCCAGCAGTTTCCGGGGCACTGAAGCTTTCTTT CASSFRGTEAFF
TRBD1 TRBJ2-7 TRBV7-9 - TGTGCCAGCAGAGACGGGACAGCATCCTACGAGCAGTACTTC CASRDGTASYEQYF
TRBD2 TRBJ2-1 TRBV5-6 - TGTGCCAGCAGCTTCCTAGCGGGAGCATCCTACAATGAGCAGTTCTTC CASSFLAGASYNEQFF
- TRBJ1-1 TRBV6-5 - TGTGCCAGCAGTTATGGGGCAGGGGCTTTTCCTGAAGCTTTCTTT CASSYGAGAFPEAFF
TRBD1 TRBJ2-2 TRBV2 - TGTGCCAGCAGCAGGGGGCTGGCCGGGGAGCTGTTTTTT CASSRGLAGELFF